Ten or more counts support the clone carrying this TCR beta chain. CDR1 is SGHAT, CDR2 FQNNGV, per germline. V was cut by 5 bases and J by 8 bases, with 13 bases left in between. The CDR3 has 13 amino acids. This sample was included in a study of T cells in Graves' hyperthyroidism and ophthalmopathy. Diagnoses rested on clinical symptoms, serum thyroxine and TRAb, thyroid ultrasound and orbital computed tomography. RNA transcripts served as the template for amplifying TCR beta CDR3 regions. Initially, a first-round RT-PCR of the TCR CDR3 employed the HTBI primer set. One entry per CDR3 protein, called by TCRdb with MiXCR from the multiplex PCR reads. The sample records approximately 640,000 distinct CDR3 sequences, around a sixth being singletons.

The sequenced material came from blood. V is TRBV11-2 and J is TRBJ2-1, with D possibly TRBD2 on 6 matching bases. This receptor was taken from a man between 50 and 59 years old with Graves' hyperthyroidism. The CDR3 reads CASSPRGGDEQFF. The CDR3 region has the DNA TGTGCCAGCAGCCCTCGAGGCGGGGATGAGCAGTTCTTC.